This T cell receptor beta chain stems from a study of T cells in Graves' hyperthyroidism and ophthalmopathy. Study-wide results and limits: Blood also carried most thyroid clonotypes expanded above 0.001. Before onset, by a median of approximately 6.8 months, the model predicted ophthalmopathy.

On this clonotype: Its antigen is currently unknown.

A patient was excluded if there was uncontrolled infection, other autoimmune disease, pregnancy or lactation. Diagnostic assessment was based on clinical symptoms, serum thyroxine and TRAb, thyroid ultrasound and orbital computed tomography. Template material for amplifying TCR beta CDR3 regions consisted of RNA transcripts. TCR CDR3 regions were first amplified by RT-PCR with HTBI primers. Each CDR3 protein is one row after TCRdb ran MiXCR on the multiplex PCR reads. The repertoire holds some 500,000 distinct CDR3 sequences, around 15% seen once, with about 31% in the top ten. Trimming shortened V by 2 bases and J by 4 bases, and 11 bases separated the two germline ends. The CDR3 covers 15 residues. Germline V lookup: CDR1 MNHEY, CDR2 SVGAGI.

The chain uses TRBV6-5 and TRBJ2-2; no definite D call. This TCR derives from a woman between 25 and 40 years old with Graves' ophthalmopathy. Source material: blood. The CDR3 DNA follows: TGTGCCAGCAGTTACCATGATTCCCTCACCGGGGAGCTGTTTTTT. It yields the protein CASSYHDSLTGELFF.